Listed below are T cell receptor beta chains from one sample, sequenced in a study of long-term antiretroviral therapy in people with HIV. The method was immunoSEQ multiplex PCR; TCRdb's version includes in-frame clones alone and lacks a portion of them. This sample yields some 22,000 clones, of which roughly 80% are seen a single time; more than 9% belongs to the top ten. Sequenced material: unsorted PBMCs, taken 1.6 years after starting antiretroviral therapy. The receptors here all came from a man in his forties with HIV. Both conserved end residues are part of each CDR3. D genes are given only for firm matches. Size is stated for part of the rows, as once, few or many counts, or as a class when the clone is expanded.

NA TRBJ2-7 TRBV2 TRBD1 CASSDFGQALDEQYF TGTGCCAGCAGTGACTTCGGACAGGCCCTTGACGAGCAGTACTTC
NA TRBJ1-4 TRBV6-1 NA CASSEWAGDLNEKLFF TGTGCCAGCAGTGAATGGGCAGGGGACCTTAATGAAAAACTGTTTTTT
NA TRBJ2-1 TRBV19 TRBD1 CASRDPGQGLDEQFF TGTGCCAGTAGGGACCCGGGACAGGGTTTGGATGAGCAGTTCTTC
NA TRBJ2-7 TRBV2 TRBD1 CASWTGGGDEQYF TGTGCCAGTTGGACAGGGGGCGGGGACGAGCAGTACTTC
NA TRBJ2-3 TRBV14 NA CASSPTLAQGGYTDTQYF TGTGCCAGCAGCCCGACGCTCGCGCAGGGCGGGTACACAGATACGCAGTATTTT
NA TRBJ2-3 TRBV29-1 TRBD2 CSVYGLAVSTDTQYF TGCAGCGTTTACGGACTAGCGGTTAGCACAGATACGCAGTATTTT
NA TRBJ1-2 TRBV6-5 NA CASSGGARSGYTF TGTGCCAGCAGTGGGGGGGCCCGGTCTGGCTACACCTTC
NA TRBJ2-1 TRBV29-1 NA CSVVYVVRLLLGYNEQFF TGCAGCGTTGTATACGTAGTGCGGCTTCTCCTAGGTTACAATGAGCAGTTCTTC
NA TRBJ1-1 TRBV5-8 NA CASSLPGSWVNTEAFF TGTGCCAGCAGCTTGCCAGGGTCATGGGTGAACACTGAAGCTTTCTTT
NA TRBJ2-3 TRBV5-1 TRBD1 CASSLGQGATDTQYF TGCGCCAGCAGCTTGGGGCAGGGGGCAACAGATACGCAGTATTTT
NA TRBJ2-3 TRBV5-1 NA CASTPLRDGTDTQYF TGCGCCAGCACCCCCTTAAGGGATGGCACAGATACGCAGTATTTT
NA TRBJ2-7 TRBV6-1 NA CASNGNPPYEQYF TGTGCCAGCAATGGCAATCCTCCGTACGAGCAGTACTTC
NA TRBJ1-3 TRBV6-1 NA CASSEHRDTIYF TGTGCCAGCAGTGAACATAGGGACACCATATATTTT
NA TRBJ1-2 TRBV28 TRBD1 CASSLGQGTNGYTF TGTGCCAGCAGCCTGGGACAGGGGACGAATGGCTACACCTTC
few TRBJ2-1 TRBV7-9 TRBD2 CASSLPAGGGNEQFF TGTGCCAGCAGCTTACCAGCGGGAGGGGGCAATGAGCAGTTCTTC
NA TRBJ2-5 TRBV9 TRBD2 CASSVGGGLRETQYF TGTGCCAGCAGCGTAGGCGGGGGGCTCCGGGAGACCCAGTACTTC
NA TRBJ2-7 TRBV5-7 NA CASSWTGDEQYF TGTGCCAGCAGCTGGACGGGGGACGAGCAGTACTTC
few TRBJ2-1 TRBV11-3 TRBD1 CASSPGQLNNEQFF TGTGCCAGCAGTCCGGGACAGTTGAACAATGAGCAGTTCTTC
NA TRBJ1-2 TRBV19 NA CASSMIRGGGNRYGYTF TGTGCCAGTAGTATGATTCGCGGGGGGGGCAATAGGTATGGCTACACCTTC
NA TRBJ1-4 TRBV5-1 NA CASSQIGEKLFF TGCGCCAGCAGCCAGATAGGAGAAAAACTGTTTTTT
NA TRBJ2-1 TRBV7-6 NA CASSLSGVYNEQFF TGTGCCAGCAGCTTATCAGGGGTCTACAATGAGCAGTTCTTC
few TRBJ2-3 TRBV29-1 TRBD2 CSVDAGTSGRSAQYF TGCAGCGTTGATGCCGGGACTAGCGGGAGATCGGCGCAGTATTTT
NA TRBJ1-2 TRBV19 TRBD1 CASSWGQNYGYTF TGTGCCAGTAGTTGGGGACAGAACTATGGCTACACCTTC
once TRBJ2-3 TRBV5-1 TRBD2 CASSLGEGAPTDTQYF TGCGCCAGCAGCTTGGGGGAGGGAGCCCCCACAGATACGCAGTATTTT
NA TRBJ1-2 TRBV28 NA CASSLRGPGYTF TGTGCCAGCAGTTTAAGAGGGCCCGGCTACACCTTC
NA TRBJ2-7 TRBV5-1 NA CASSLQGFNEQYF TGCGCCAGCAGTCTACAGGGCTTCAACGAGCAGTACTTC
NA TRBJ2-3 TRBV7-9 TRBD1 CASSSGQARTTDTQYF TGTGCCAGCAGCTCAGGACAGGCCCGCACCACAGATACGCAGTATTTT
NA TRBJ2-1 TRBV7-9 NA CAIAPPLTEEQFF TGTGCCATCGCACCCCCACTTACCGAAGAGCAGTTCTTC
NA TRBJ1-1 TRBV10-3 TRBD1 CAKRQGVNTEAFF TGTGCCAAGAGACAGGGTGTGAACACTGAAGCTTTCTTT
medium-sized TRBJ1-1 TRBV10-3 NA CAISDPGPKNTEAFF TGTGCCATCAGTGACCCGGGACCCAAAAACACTGAAGCTTTCTTT
NA TRBJ1-1 TRBV11-3 NA CASSLEYGRRYEAFF TGTGCCAGCAGCTTAGAGTACGGTCGGCGGTATGAAGCTTTCTTT
NA TRBJ2-2 TRBV4-1 NA CASSQDEGQELAGELFF TGCGCCAGCAGCCAAGATGAGGGGCAGGAGCTGGCCGGGGAGCTGTTTTTT
NA TRBJ2-3 TRBV7-9 NA CASRWVSGGGDTQYF TGTGCCAGCAGATGGGTTAGCGGTGGGGGAGATACGCAGTATTTT
once TRBJ1-4 TRBV6-5 NA CASSYAERDEKLFF TGTGCCAGCAGTTACGCGGAACGAGATGAAAAACTGTTTTTT
NA TRBJ1-5 TRBV19 TRBD1 CASSGPTRGDQPQHF TGTGCCAGTAGCGGGCCGACCAGGGGGGATCAGCCCCAGCATTTT
NA TRBJ1-1 TRBV4-1 NA CASSQDNLNTEAFF TGCGCCAGCAGCCAAGACAATTTGAACACTGAAGCTTTCTTT
once TRBJ1-2 TRBV29-1 NA CSVAGNYGYTF TGCAGCGTTGCGGGGAACTATGGCTACACCTTC
NA TRBJ1-1 TRBV2 NA CASRSEDGRQAFF TGTGCCAGCAGATCCGAGGACGGGCGACAAGCTTTCTTT
NA TRBJ1-2 TRBV19 TRBD1 CASSIGTGQIYGYTF TGTGCCAGTAGTATTGGGACGGGACAGATCTATGGCTACACCTTC
NA TRBJ1-2 TRBV6-5 NA CASSYSRAYGYTF TGTGCCAGCAGTTACTCGAGGGCCTATGGCTACACCTTC
NA TRBJ1-3 TRBV2 NA CASTSGPSGNTIYF TGTGCCAGCACATCGGGTCCTTCTGGAAACACCATATATTTT
NA TRBJ2-5 TRBV4-1 TRBD2 CASSQDILAGGLETQYF TGCGCCAGCAGCCAAGATATACTAGCGGGAGGGTTAGAGACCCAGTACTTC
NA TRBJ1-5 TRBV2 NA CASSEGQNEQPQHF TGTGCCAGCAGTGAAGGACAGAACGAACAGCCCCAGCATTTT
NA TRBJ1-1 TRBV27 NA CASSPTGNTEAFF TGTGCCAGCAGCCCCACGGGGAACACTGAAGCTTTCTTT
NA TRBJ2-7 TRBV9 TRBD2 CASSPLPGGYNEQYF TGTGCCAGCAGCCCCTTACCGGGGGGGTACAACGAGCAGTACTTC
NA TRBJ2-1 TRBV6-5 NA CASNVVAAHNEQFF TGTGCCAGCAACGTAGTGGCTGCACACAATGAGCAGTTCTTC
NA TRBJ2-2 TRBV2 TRBD1 CASILDRAVAGELFF TGTGCCAGCATACTAGACAGGGCGGTAGCCGGGGAGCTGTTTTTT
few TRBJ1-5 TRBV6-1 NA CASSGLWGGQPQHF TGTGCCAGCAGTGGACTATGGGGGGGTCAGCCCCAGCATTTT
NA TRBJ2-3 TRBV10-3 TRBD1 CAISEYGTGATDTQYF TGTGCCATCAGTGAGTATGGGACAGGAGCCACAGATACGCAGTATTTT
NA TRBJ2-7 TRBV7-2 TRBD1 CASSATGWTGGGQYF TGTGCCAGCAGCGCCACGGGCTGGACAGGGGGGGGGCAGTACTTC
NA TRBJ2-5 TRBV13 NA CASSFGGGYQETQYF TGTGCCAGCAGCTTCGGGGGAGGATATCAAGAGACCCAGTACTTC
NA TRBJ1-5 TRBV6-1 NA CASGGGQPQHF TGTGCCAGCGGAGGGGGACAGCCCCAGCATTTT
few TRBJ1-5 TRBV19 NA CASSPGIGQPQHF TGTGCCAGTAGTCCCGGAATCGGTCAGCCCCAGCATTTT
NA TRBJ1-6 TRBV4-1 NA CASSQERGSRSYNSPLHF TGCGCCAGCAGCCAAGAAAGGGGCTCGCGGTCCTATAATTCACCCCTCCACTTT
NA TRBJ2-7 TRBV11-2 NA CASRGREQYF TGTGCCAGCAGGGGCCGCGAGCAGTACTTC